Listed here is a single T cell receptor (beta chain). Patients at the Seattle site were enrolled during active infection and followed longitudinally. These data are taken from a study of blood T cell repertoires in COVID-19. For the study at large: T cells, B-cell-depleted T cells, or PBMCs supplied cDNA or gDNA.

CDR1 and CDR2 from the germline V gene are SGDLS and YYNGEE. This CDR3 comprises 13 residues. The V end lost 1 base, the J end lost 4 bases, and 8 bases lay between the germline ends. Sequencing used immunoSEQ multiplex PCR; TCRdb keeps in-frame clones, though not all of them. The sample consists of roughly 150,000 clones, 80% to 90% of them appearing once. Sequenced input: peripheral blood. The chain employs TRBV9 and TRBJ1-2; possibly TRBD1 for D (5 bases). The origin of this receptor is a woman in her seventies with COVID-19, enrolled during active disease. The CDR3 nucleotides are TGTGCCAGCAGCGTAAATGGGGCCTATGGCTACACCTTC. Encoded protein: CASSVNGAYGYTF.